The source of this T cell receptor (beta chain) is a study of shared clonotypes between healthy human individuals. Study-wide background: The people who gave samples were a couple of women and a few men aged 18 to 49.

Broader study findings: The study found lower generation probabilities in non-shared clonotypes than in those shared by all four donors.

As processed by the authors: Junction-only sequences without quality scores were provided by ImmunoSEQ, so filtering was different. Assay: immunoSEQ multiplex PCR; the TCRdb copy retains only in-frame clones and omits some. From that table come the V and J calls and clone size; the DNA was used to work out D and trimming. The sample holds roughly 2,000,000 clones, 90% to 95% seen once. Germline V CDR1 and CDR2: SEHNR, FQNEAQ (reference sequence). The CDR3 runs 12 residues. Trimming left V 3 bases short and J 2 bases short, with 4 bases between. As regards this clone: The antigen remains undetermined. This sample includes further DNA sequences coding for the same CDR3.

Naive CD8 populations comprised CD45RO-negative cells positively selected for CCR7, excluding terminally differentiated effector memory CD45RA+ cells. The specimen sequenced was naive CD8+ T cells from PBMCs. The receptor comes from a man between 18 and 35 years old in good health. Some clones in this sample may be carry-over from other donors' samples. This sequence joins TRBV7-9 and TRBJ2-5; D not resolved. The CDR3 DNA follows: TGTGCCAGCAGCTTCGGTCAAGAGACCCAGTACTTC. Protein: CASSFGQETQYF.